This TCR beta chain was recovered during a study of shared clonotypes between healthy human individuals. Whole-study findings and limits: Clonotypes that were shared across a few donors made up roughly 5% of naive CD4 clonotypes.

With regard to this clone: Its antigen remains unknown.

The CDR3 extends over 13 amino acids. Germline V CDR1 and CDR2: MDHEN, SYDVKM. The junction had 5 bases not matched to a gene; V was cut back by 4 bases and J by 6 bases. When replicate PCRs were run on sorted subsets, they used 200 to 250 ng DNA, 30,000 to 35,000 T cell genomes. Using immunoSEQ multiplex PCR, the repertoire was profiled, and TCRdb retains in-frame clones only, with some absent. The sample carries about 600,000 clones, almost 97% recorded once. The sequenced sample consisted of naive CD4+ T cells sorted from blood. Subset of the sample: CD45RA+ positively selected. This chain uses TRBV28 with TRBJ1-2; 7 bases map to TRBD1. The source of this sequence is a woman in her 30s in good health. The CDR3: CASSSDRVDGYTF. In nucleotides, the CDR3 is TGTGCCAGCAGTTCCGACAGGGTGGATGGCTACACCTTC.